This T cell receptor beta chain was sequenced in a study of cytomegalovirus exposure and HLA in healthy donors. Overall study results and limits: Later examination showed HLA-associated TCR beta chains had greater clonal expansion than equally common others. Rates of TCR association differed by HLA locus in a later analysis, with DRB1 highest and HLA-C lowest. Accurate HLA-A and HLA-B prediction from TCR beta sequences was reported for most subjects. An analysis done earlier found most TCR beta V segments productive about 90% or about 30% of the time.

This clone was observed once. Its target is not known. The CDR3 extends over 17 amino acids. Trimming left V 4 bases short and J 0 bases short, with 16 bases between. Germline V CDR1 and CDR2: SGDLS, YYNGEE. Both 60 Vbeta primers and 13 Jbeta primers went into the PCR. Measured with immunoSEQ multiplex PCR; TCRdb has only the in-frame clones, and not every one. This sample carries around 200,000 clones, about three quarters of them seen once, and the ten largest clones take roughly a sixth. The chain has TRBV9 and TRBJ2-2; D remains ambiguous. Sequences were obtained from PBMCs. This receptor was taken from a middle-aged man in good health and CMV-seronegative. The CDR3 DNA reads as TGTGCCAGCAGCACCCAGCAACAGTTCGCGAACACCGGGGAGCTGTTTTTT. Protein: CASSTQQQFANTGELFF.